Detailed here is one T cell receptor (beta chain). Its antigen is as yet unknown. The sample has other DNA sequences that encode this CDR3 too. The sample belongs to a study of shared clonotypes between healthy human individuals. Whole-study findings and limits: Unshared clonotypes carried lower generation probabilities than those common to all four donors. Memory subsets generally showed smaller estimated richness than naive subsets did.

Only in-frame clones appear in the TCRdb table, and some are missing; sequencing was by immunoSEQ multiplex PCR. The data show about 960,000 clones, 76% seen once. Adults of Caucasian background living in Nashville, Tennessee made up all donors. The specimen was memory CD4+ T cells sorted from blood. Regarding subset: CD45RA-negative fraction. The sequence came from a man aged 18 to 35 in good health.

CDR3 nucleotides: TGTGCCAGCAGCTTAGTGGGTAACACTGAAGCTTTCTTT. Translation: CASSLVGNTEAFF. The rearrangement links TRBV7-8 to TRBJ1-1; D gene unclear. The germline gives CDR1 SGHVS, CDR2 FQNEAQ. V dropped 1 base and J dropped 2 bases, with 5 bases sitting between them. This CDR3 is built from 13 residues. The full variable domain, rest sourced from reference TRBV7-8 and TRBJ1-1, is GAGVSQSPRYKVAKRGQDVALRCDPISGHVSLFWYQQALGQGPEFLTYFQNEAQLDKSGLPSDRFFAERPEGSVSTLKIQRTQQEDSAVYLCASSLVGNTEAFFGQGTRLTVV.